These 24 T cell receptor beta chains were sequenced from one sample in a study of T cell changes during pregnancy in multiple sclerosis. This table comes from immunoSEQ multiplex PCR, and its TCRdb copy is limited to in-frame clones, with some not included. The sample has about 60,000 clones, over 90% seen once. Sequencing used peripheral blood, obtained in the first trimester of pregnancy. The receptors originated from a female donor with multiple sclerosis, enrolled in a pregnancy study.

The chain carries TRBV7-3 and TRBJ2-7, with 9 bases fitting TRBD1. The V segment lost 6 bases and the J segment 1 base; nucleotides outside the gene matches: 7. The CDR3 length is 15 residues. Germline CDR1 reads SGHTA; CDR2 reads FQGTGA. The CDR3 sequence: CASSYRTGVSYEQYF. The CDR3 nucleotides are TGTGCCAGCAGTTACCGGACAGGGGTGTCCTACGAGCAGTACTTC.

The gene calls are TRBV19 and TRBJ1-1; 8 positions match TRBD1. V lost 2 bases to trimming and J lost 4 bases; unmatched junction nucleotides: 12. Germline V lookup: CDR1 LNHDA, CDR2 SQIVND (reference sequence). The CDR3 is 17 residues long. The CDR3 protein is CASSIPRTGGVGTEAFF. CDR3 bases: TGTGCCAGTAGTATACCCCGCACAGGGGGGGTGGGCACTGAAGCTTTCTTT.

The chain carries TRBV19 and TRBJ1-5; 7 bases are a match to TRBD1. The CDR3 runs 14 residues. In germline, CDR1 is LNHDA, CDR2 SQIVND (reference sequence). Trimming at V came to 5 bases and at J to 5 bases, leaving 6 bases not matched to a gene. The CDR3 DNA reads TGTGCCAGTAGTGGCGGGACAGAATATCAGCCCCAGCATTTT. Protein product: CASSGGTEYQPQHF.

The gene calls are TRBV6-6 and TRBJ2-5; 10 bases align to TRBD2. This CDR3 spans 14 amino acids. The ends lost 4 bases at V and 6 bases at J; junction bases unmatched: 5. CDR1 MNHNY and CDR2 SVGAGI come from the germline V gene (reference sequence). The CDR3 sequence: CASSLAGGLQTQYF. The CDR3 DNA is TGTGCCAGCAGTTTAGCGGGGGGCCTACAGACCCAGTACTTC.

The chain uses TRBV7-2 and TRBJ2-5, with 8 nucleotides matching TRBD2. The assigned J gene may be wrong: the sequence end matches TRBJ2-7 better. Germline loops: CDR1 SGHTA, CDR2 FQGNSA. The CDR3 runs 13 residues. In nucleotides, the CDR3 is TGTGCCAGCAGAGTAAGCGGGGGCTACGAGCAGTACTTC. Its protein product is CASRVSGGYEQYF.

V is TRBV6-1 and J is TRBJ2-7; 7 nucleotides line up with TRBD1. CDR3 length: 14 amino acids. V gave up 6 bases and J gave up 4 bases; unmatched junction bases: 9. Germline loops: CDR1 MNHNS, CDR2 SASEGT. The CDR3 sequence: CASSRDSLGYEQYF. The DNA for the CDR3 is TGTGCCAGCAGCCGGGACAGTTTAGGGTACGAGCAGTACTTC.

The chain links TRBV2 to TRBJ2-2, with a tentative D call TRBD2 (6 bases). The CDR3 runs 13 residues. Germline V CDR1 and CDR2: SNHLY, FYNNEI. V lost 6 bases to trimming and J lost 7 bases, with 12 bases between them. The CDR3 loop reads CASRVSGVGELFF. The CDR3, as DNA: TGTGCCAGCAGGGTATCGGGGGTCGGGGAGCTGTTTTTT.

The chain employs TRBV19 and TRBJ1-1; 7 nucleotides line up with TRBD1. This CDR3 is 15 amino acids long. CDR1 and CDR2 (germline): LNHDA, SQIVND (reference sequence). The J segment lost 0 bases and the V segment lost 6 bases, leaving 7 bases of the junction unmatched. CDR3 loop: CASRREDRLNTEAFF. In DNA, the CDR3 is TGTGCCAGTAGGCGAGAGGACAGGTTGAACACTGAAGCTTTCTTT.

This clone has just one count. The V call is TRBV4-2, the J call TRBJ1-4; 10 bases align to TRBD1. Germline lookup yields CDR1 LGHNA and CDR2 YNFKEQ. This CDR3 has 15 residues. The J segment lost 8 bases and the V segment lost 5 bases, leaving 8 bases of the junction unmatched. DNA for the CDR3: TGTGCCAGCAGCGACCGGGACAGGGGTGACGAAAAACTGTTTTTT. Protein sequence: CASSDRDRGDEKLFF.

The chain carries TRBV30 and TRBJ1-1, with 10 positions matching TRBD1. Unmatched junction bases numbered 4, after V lost 4 bases and J lost 8 bases. The germline V gene has CDR1 GTSNPN and CDR2 SVGIG (reference sequence). The CDR3 spans 12 residues. The CDR3 region has the DNA TGTGCCTGGACCGCGGGACAGGGGGAAGCTTTCTTT. It encodes CAWTAGQGEAFF.

J is TRBJ2-5 and V is TRBV12-5, with 7 nucleotides matching TRBD2. The junction had 7 bases not matched to a gene; V was cut back by 9 bases and J by 3 bases. Germline V gene sequence: CDR1 LGHNT, CDR2 FRNRAP. The CDR3 contains 13 residues. CDR3 amino acids: CASGLRGEETQYF. For the CDR3, the DNA is TGTGCTAGCGGGCTTCGGGGGGAAGAGACCCAGTACTTC.

The J gene is TRBJ1-6, the V gene TRBV18; D remains unclear. This CDR3 spans 18 amino acids. Trimming shortened V by 3 bases and J by 5 bases, and 20 bases separated the two germline ends. From germline, CDR1 is KGHSH and CDR2 LQKENI. CDR3 nucleotides: TGTGCCAGCTCACCCCTTCGGAGAGAAACTTCCCATAATTCACCCCTCCACTTT. This codes for CASSPLRRETSHNSPLHF.

The chain couples TRBV7-2 to TRBJ2-3; a possible D gene is TRBD2 (7 bases). The germline V gene encodes CDR1 SGHTA and CDR2 FQGNSA. There are 17 residues in the CDR3. V lost 3 bases and J lost 11, with 27 bases in between. CDR3 nucleotides: TGTGCCAGCAGCTTCCTAGGTTCAGGAAAAGGGGGGGGTGGGCAGTATTTT. The encoded protein is CASSFLGSGKGGGGQYF.

The sample holds one count of this clone. The genes are TRBV7-6 and TRBJ2-5, with TRBD1 as a possible D gene (6 bases). The V end was cut by 10 bases, the J end by 4 bases, with 19 bases between. This CDR3 has 14 residues. The germline V gene has CDR1 SGHVS and CDR2 FNYEAQ. For the CDR3, the DNA is TGTGCCACTACGGGCGGGCAGGGGAGAGAGACCCAGTACTTC. Its translation: CATTGGQGRETQYF.

J is TRBJ2-1 and V is TRBV12-2; whether TRBD1, the table's D call, matches the DNA was not checked. TRBV12-2 corresponds to a pseudogene. The CDR3 loop spans 17 amino acids. The CDR3 is CASRSTRRDSSYNEQFF. The CDR3, as DNA: TGTGCAAGTCGCTCAACCCGCCGGGACAGCTCCTACAATGAGCAGTTCTTC.

The chain links TRBV7-9 to TRBJ1-2, with unresolved D. CDR1 SEHNR and CDR2 FQNEAQ come from the germline V gene (reference sequence). Trimming removed 5 bases at V and 8 bases at J, with 12 bases between. The CDR3 runs to 12 residues. The CDR3 nucleotides read TGTGCCAGCAGCATGGAAACGGGGGGCTACACCTTC. It yields the protein CASSMETGGYTF.

The chain carries TRBV6-6 and TRBJ1-1, with a tentative D call TRBD1 (5 bases). CDR1 and CDR2 from the germline V gene are MNHNY and SVGAGI (reference sequence). Trimming stripped 7 bases from V and 1 base from J, with 13 bases between. The CDR3 runs 14 residues. CDR3 region: CASNPGHTNTEAFF. The CDR3 DNA sequence: TGTGCCAGCAACCCCGGACATACGAACACTGAAGCTTTCTTT.

The rearrangement joins TRBV19 to TRBJ2-2, with no clear D. The CDR3 spans 14 residues. V was cut by 7 bases and J by 2 bases, with 11 bases left in between. From germline, CDR1 is LNHDA and CDR2 SQIVND (reference sequence). The CDR3 bases are TGTGCCAGTACAATAAGAGGAAACACCGGGGAGCTGTTTTTT. The encoded protein is CASTIRGNTGELFF.

The chain has TRBV11-2 and TRBJ2-5; D gene ambiguous. The CDR3 is made up of 12 amino acids. Germline-derived CDR1 and CDR2 are SGHAT and FQNNGV. V lost 5 bases to trimming and J lost 5 bases, with 9 bases between them. The CDR3 loop reads CASSTARETQYF. The CDR3 DNA reads TGTGCCAGCAGCACCGCCCGGGAGACCCAGTACTTC.

The chain combines TRBV9 with TRBJ2-5; 13 nucleotides agree with TRBD2. Unmatched junction bases numbered 10, after V lost 4 bases and J lost 7 bases. CDR3 size: 16 residues. Germline V CDR1 and CDR2: SGDLS, YYNGEE. The CDR3 protein is CASSSSGLAGRGTQYF. DNA of the CDR3: TGTGCCAGCAGCTCCTCGGGACTAGCGGGGCGGGGGACCCAGTACTTC.

The V call is TRBV13, the J call TRBJ2-7, with 9 bases identical to TRBD2. The V gene end was trimmed by 4 bases and the J gene end by 1 base; junction bases not matched to a gene: 14. This CDR3 spans 18 amino acids. In germline, CDR1 is PRHDT, CDR2 FYEKMQ (reference sequence). Here the CDR3 reads CASSSIGVAGGYSYEQYF. CDR3 sequence (DNA): TGTGCCAGCAGCTCGATCGGGGTGGCGGGGGGGTATTCCTACGAGCAGTACTTC.

This clone was seen just once. The chain couples TRBV30 to TRBJ2-2; D may be TRBD2 (5 bases). Trimming took off 1 base at V and 3 bases at J, with 9 bases between the two ends. The germline CDR1 and CDR2 sequences are GTSNPN and SVGIG (reference sequence). The CDR3 consists of 14 residues. The CDR3 DNA reads as TGTGCCTGGAGTGGGAGGAGTTACACCGGGGAGCTGTTTTTT. This translates into CAWSGRSYTGELFF.

This chain joins TRBV7-3 and TRBJ2-3, with D possibly matching TRBD1 (6 bases). Per the germline V gene, CDR1 is SGHTA and CDR2 is FQGTGA. Trimming stripped 4 bases from V and 3 bases from J, with 8 bases between. The CDR3 sequence is 13 residues long. The DNA for the CDR3 is TGTGCCAGCAGCTCCAGGGGAACAGATACGCAGTATTTT. It translates to CASSSRGTDTQYF.

V and J are TRBV30 and TRBJ1-6; D is undetermined. CDR1 and CDR2 from the germline V gene are GTSNPN and SVGIG (reference sequence). Between the trimmed V and J ends, which lost 2 bases and 2 bases, there was a span of 10 bases. This CDR3 contains 15 residues. This CDR3 is CAWSKGSTYNSPLHF. Here the CDR3 DNA reads TGTGCCTGGAGTAAAGGGAGCACCTATAATTCACCCCTCCACTTT.